This T cell receptor beta chain appears in the sequencing data of a study of blood T cell repertoires in COVID-19. Study-level background: Acute-phase and convalescent COVID-19 samples originated in the United States, Italy and Spain.

The CDR3 runs to 11 residues. Trimming removed 6 bases from V and 5 bases from J, with 7 bases in between. Authors' methods: Scientists estimated how many nucleated cells there were by amplifying reference gene primers. Clones were read by immunoSEQ multiplex PCR, and TCRdb kept only the in-frame ones, dropping some. D and trimming come from the DNA, and the V and J calls and clone size come from that table. Of about 210,000 clones in the sample, 84% are singletons; the top ten hold 7.5% to 8%. The V gene is TRBV12-3 or TRBV12-4, the J gene TRBJ1-1, with no clear D. The sample comprised peripheral blood. The source is a woman between 45 and 65 years old with active or convalescent COVID-19. The CDR3 DNA is TGTGCCAGCAGCGGGGATACTGAAGCTTTCTTT. This sequence encodes CASSGDTEAFF.